This is a list of T cell receptor beta chains from one sample in a study of CD8+CD57+ T cells in acquired aplastic anemia. TCRdb redid the calling of the reads with MiXCR, one entry per CDR3 protein. The table has roughly 180,000 distinct CDR3 sequences, around half seen once; the top ten hold under 3.5%. The sample consisted of sorted CD4+, CD8+, or CD8+CD57+ T cells (not recorded which) from PBMCs. All receptors derive from a human donor in good health. Each CDR3 is given without its conserved first and last residue. D genes are given only for firm matches. Part of the rows lack a size; the others show once, few, many or a class for expanded clones.

- | TRBJ1-1 | - | TRBV10-3 | ASSFLPGGTEAF
- | TRBJ1-1 | many | TRBV7-8 | ASSFQQRSEAF
- | TRBJ1-3 | - | TRBV19 | ASSGTGLDIY
- | TRBJ1-5 | many | TRBV6-1 | ASRGTLRDQPQH
- | TRBJ1-5 | - | TRBV5-1 | AGRVRGRCNQPQH
TRBD1 | TRBJ1-2 | many | TRBV29-1 | SVLQGYGYT
TRBD1 | TRBJ1-2 | few | TRBV20-1 | SAPDRGNYGYT
TRBD2 | TRBJ2-1 | - | TRBV20-1 | SARRSSGSGDEQF
- | TRBJ2-2 | - | TRBV2 | ASSVTNRKLVELF
TRBD1 | TRBJ2-5 | many | TRBV10-2 | ASSLGGLETQY
- | TRBJ2-1 | many | TRBV6-5 | ASRAPSRNNEQF
TRBD2 | TRBJ2-7 | - | TRBV7-9 | ASSLGAAGPYERY
TRBD1 | TRBJ2-7 | few | TRBV28 | ASSFTPDRGAEQY
- | TRBJ2-1 | many | TRBV20-1 | SARERRLRYNEQF